This T cell receptor (beta chain) was recorded in a study of tumor and adjacent non-tumor tissue in lung cancer. Points from the study as a whole: TCR diversity was significantly greater in tumor than normal lung tissue.

The library came from three nested PCR rounds adapted from ARM-PCR protocols. TCRdb independently ran MiXCR on the multiplex PCR reads; one entry per CDR3 protein. The profile shows tens of thousands of distinct CDR3 sequences, 60% to 70% of them singletons. This clonotype occurred many times. Its cognate antigen is unknown. Trimming removed 0 bases from V and 3 bases from J; junction bases left unmatched: 4. CDR3 length equals 15 residues. The V gene's germline CDR1 is DFQATT and CDR2 SNEGSKA (reference sequence). RNA was extracted from bulk tissue without any cell sorting. Distant lung tissue was collected more than 3 cm away from the tumor edge.

This sequence originates from a woman between 40 and 55 years old with non-small cell lung cancer. The rearrangement links TRBV20-1 to TRBJ2-2, with 7 nucleotides matching TRBD1. Sequencing was done on a sample of distant non-tumor lung tissue. CDR3 coding DNA: TGCAGTGCTAGAGATTTAGGACAGGACACCGGGGAGCTGTTTTTT. Its translation: CSARDLGQDTGELFF.